This TCR beta chain was documented in a study of T cells expressing NK-cell markers. As for the study in general: Beta-chain profiling covered CD3+CD56+NKG2C+, CD3+CD56+NKG2C- and CD3+CD56-NKG2C+ sorted subsets. Sequenced donors, eight in total, included seven who were HCMV-seropositive and one who was seronegative. Regarding the study as a whole: In a handful of donors, dominant NKG2C+ clonotypes were roughly 1.0-8% of CD8+ T cells.

In the case of this clonotype: Its antigen is still unknown.

Germline CDR1 MNHEY, CDR2 SVGEGT. The CDR3 extends over 15 amino acids. Beta-chain TCR cDNA was generated via 5'RACE template switching with UMIs. TCRdb re-called the 5' RACE reads; every CDR3 protein appears as one record, without DNA. The sample's table shows about half a million distinct CDR3 sequences. The rearrangement links TRBV6-2 or TRBV6-3 to TRBJ2-1. The TCR originated in a woman aged 50 to 65 in good health. The sample was blood T cells: a sorted CD56 or NKG2C T cell subset, CD4+ or CD8+ T cells, or bulk PBMC T cells (not recorded which). The CDR3 here is CASSYLSRSYNEQFF.